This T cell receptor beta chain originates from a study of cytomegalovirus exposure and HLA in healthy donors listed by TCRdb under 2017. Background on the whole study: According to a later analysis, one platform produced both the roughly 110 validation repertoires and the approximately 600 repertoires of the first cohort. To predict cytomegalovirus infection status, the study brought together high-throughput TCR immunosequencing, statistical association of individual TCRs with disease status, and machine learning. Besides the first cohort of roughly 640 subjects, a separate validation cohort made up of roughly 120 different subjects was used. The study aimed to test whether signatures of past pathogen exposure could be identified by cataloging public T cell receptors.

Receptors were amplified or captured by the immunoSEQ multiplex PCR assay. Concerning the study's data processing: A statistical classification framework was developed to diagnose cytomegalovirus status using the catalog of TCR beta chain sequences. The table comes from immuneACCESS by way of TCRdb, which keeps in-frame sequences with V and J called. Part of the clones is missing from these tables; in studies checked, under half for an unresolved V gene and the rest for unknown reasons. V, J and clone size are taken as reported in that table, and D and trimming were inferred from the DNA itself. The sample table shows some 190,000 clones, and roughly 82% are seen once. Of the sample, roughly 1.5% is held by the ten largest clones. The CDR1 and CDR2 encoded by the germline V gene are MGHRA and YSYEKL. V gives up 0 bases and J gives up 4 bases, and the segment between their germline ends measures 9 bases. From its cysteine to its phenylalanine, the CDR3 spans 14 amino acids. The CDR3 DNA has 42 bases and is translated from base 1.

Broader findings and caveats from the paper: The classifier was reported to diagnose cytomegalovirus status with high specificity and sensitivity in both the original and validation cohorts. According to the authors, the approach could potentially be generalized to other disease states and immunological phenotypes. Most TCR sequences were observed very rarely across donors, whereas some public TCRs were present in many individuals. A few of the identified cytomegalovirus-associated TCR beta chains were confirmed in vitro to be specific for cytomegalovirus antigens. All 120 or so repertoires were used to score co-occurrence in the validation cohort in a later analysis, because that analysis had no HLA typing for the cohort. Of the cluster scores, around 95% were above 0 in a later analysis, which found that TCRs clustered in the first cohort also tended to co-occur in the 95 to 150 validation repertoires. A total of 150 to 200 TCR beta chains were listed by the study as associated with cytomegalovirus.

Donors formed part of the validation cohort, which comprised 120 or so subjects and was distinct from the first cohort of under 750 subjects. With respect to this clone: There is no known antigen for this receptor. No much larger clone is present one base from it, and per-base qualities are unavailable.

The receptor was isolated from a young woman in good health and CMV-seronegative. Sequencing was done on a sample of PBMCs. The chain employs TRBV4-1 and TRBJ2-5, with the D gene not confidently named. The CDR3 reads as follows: CASSQENLRETQYF. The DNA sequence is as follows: TGCGCCAGCAGCCAAGAAAACTTGCGAGAGACCCAGTACTTC.